The 31 T cell receptor beta chains presented below share a single source sample, sequenced in a study of shared clonotypes between healthy human individuals. Method: immunoSEQ multiplex PCR; TCRdb's copy keeps in-frame clones and lacks some. Counted here are about 980,000 clones, approximately 80% occurring once; the ten biggest clones make up around 1.5%. Sequenced input: memory CD4+ T cells sorted from blood. Subset defined: CD45RA-negative fraction. Source of these receptors: a man aged 18 to 35 in good health.

The chain links TRBV18 to TRBJ2-1; 9 bases are a match to TRBD2. CDR3 length equals 17 residues. Per germline, CDR1 KGHSH and CDR2 LQKENI. The V segment lost 6 bases and the J segment 1 base; nucleotides outside the gene matches: 10. Here the CDR3 DNA reads TGTGCCAGCTCCCTCAACTCGGGACTAGCTTCCTACAATGAGCAGTTCTTC. It yields the protein CASSLNSGLASYNEQFF. The whole variable domain, remainder taken from reference TRBV18 and TRBJ2-1, is NAGVMQNPRHLVRRRGQEARLRCSPMKGHSHVYWYRQLPEEGLKFMVYLQKENIIDESGMPKERFSAEFPKEGPSILRIQQVVRGDSAAYFCASSLNSGLASYNEQFFGPGTRLTVL.

This clone has a single count. The chain recombines TRBV10-2 with TRBJ2-2; weak D call: TRBD2 (5 bases). The CDR3 totals 18 residues. Trimming left V 0 bases short and J 4 bases short, with 18 bases between. Per germline, CDR1 WSHSY and CDR2 SAAADI. CDR3 sequence reads: CASSESAFGAAGTGELFF. CDR3 nucleotide sequence: TGCGCCAGCAGTGAGTCAGCCTTCGGAGCGGCCGGCACCGGGGAGCTGTTTTTT.

The V and J genes are TRBV28 and TRBJ1-1, with 8 bases aligning to TRBD1. J lost 3 bases, V lost 4 bases, and 4 bases had no gene match. The CDR3 loop spans 14 amino acids. CDR1 is MDHEN, CDR2 SYDVKM, per germline. CDR3 DNA sequence: TGTGCCAGCAGTTCAGGGGGCTTCGACACTGAAGCTTTCTTT. Protein sequence: CASSSGGFDTEAFF.

The chain uses TRBV10-3 and TRBJ1-2; the match to TRBD1 covers 8 bases. With V trimmed by 6 bases and J by 8 bases, 5 bases remained unmatched. The CDR3 has 12 amino acids. Germline-derived CDR1 and CDR2 are ENHRY and SYGVKD. CDR3 sequence: CAISGQGRGYTF. CDR3 sequence (DNA): TGTGCCATCAGCGGACAGGGAAGAGGCTACACCTTC.

This sequence joins TRBV25-1 and TRBJ2-3, with D possibly being TRBD1 (6 bases). The CDR3 loop spans 18 amino acids. Germline V CDR1 and CDR2: MGHDK, SYGVNS. V dropped 0 bases and J dropped 2 bases, with 18 bases sitting between them. The CDR3 region is CASSEYILDRSHTDTQYF. The CDR3 DNA reads TGTGCCAGCAGTGAATATATTCTAGACAGGTCCCACACAGATACGCAGTATTTT. The variable domain in full, with the rest retrieved from reference TRBV25-1 and TRBJ2-3, is EADIYQTPRYLVIGTGKKITLECSQTMGHDKMYWYQQDPGMELHLIHYSYGVNSTEKGDLSSESTVSRIRTEHFPLTLESARPSHTSQYLCASSEYILDRSHTDTQYFGPGTRLTVL.

The gene calls are TRBV18 and TRBJ1-6; tentative D call: TRBD1 (5 bases). CDR1 KGHSH and CDR2 LQKENI come from the germline V gene. Deletions cut 1 base from V and 8 bases from J, with 12 bases between. This CDR3 is built from 15 residues. The DNA for the CDR3 is TGTGCCAGCTCACCACTAGGGGACGGAGATTCACCCCTCCACTTT. Its protein is CASSPLGDGDSPLHF.

The chain is built from TRBV7-2 and TRBJ1-3; possible D gene TRBD1, 6 bases. CDR1 and CDR2 from the germline V gene are SGHTA and FQGNSA. V lost 3 bases and J 6 bases, leaving 15 bases between the germline ends. CDR3 length: 15 residues. The CDR3 region is CASSLMWGRENTIYF. The CDR3 region has the DNA TGTGCCAGCAGCTTGATGTGGGGGCGCGAAAACACCATATATTTT.

V gene TRBV6-5 combines with J gene TRBJ1-6; possible D gene TRBD1, 5 bases. This CDR3 region has 14 residues. CDR1 and CDR2 from the germline V gene are MNHEY and SVGAGI. Trimming took 7 bases from V and 13 from J, leaving 20 bases between them. This CDR3 is CASTVGGGPNPLHF. The CDR3 DNA reads TGTGCCAGCACTGTCGGGGGAGGCCCGAATCCCCTCCACTTT.

This clone was counted once. Here the CDR3 reads CASSQSNIQYF. The CDR3 nucleotides read TGTGCCAGCAGCCAATCAAACATTCAGTACTTC. The chain joins TRBV5-8 to TRBJ2-4; D call uncertain. V lost 4 bases and J 6 bases, leaving 5 bases between the germline ends. The CDR3 loop spans 11 amino acids. Germline values: CDR1 SGHTS, CDR2 YDEGEE.

This clone turned up a few times. The rearrangement joins TRBV6-1 to TRBJ1-2; 9 bases align to TRBD1. V shed 2 bases and J 4 bases; nucleotides not matched to a gene: 11. The V gene's germline CDR1 is MNHNS and CDR2 SASEGT. CDR3 size: 17 residues. CDR3 bases: TGTGCCAGCAGTGAACCGGTTATGGGACAGGGAGGCTATGGCTACACCTTC. Its translation: CASSEPVMGQGGYGYTF.

This chain connects TRBV28 to TRBJ1-1; TRBD1 agrees at 9 bases. V lost 5 bases to trimming and J lost 1 base; unmatched junction nucleotides: 5. Germline assignment: CDR1 MDHEN and CDR2 SYDVKM. CDR3 length equals 15 residues. In DNA form, the CDR3 reads TGTGCCAGCAGTCTTTCGACAGGGGGGAACACTGAAGCTTTCTTT. Translation gives CASSLSTGGNTEAFF.

This clone has only one observation. The rearrangement joins TRBV5-6 to TRBJ2-2; D gene uncertain. The CDR3 is 15 residues long. From germline, CDR1 is SGHDT and CDR2 YYEEEE. V was shortened by 3 bases and J by 5 bases, with 14 bases between the two germline ends. The CDR3 protein is CASSWGIRLTGELFF. CDR3 nucleotide sequence: TGTGCCAGCAGCTGGGGTATTCGTTTGACCGGGGAGCTGTTTTTT.

The chain combines TRBV2 with TRBJ1-6, with 9 bases fitting TRBD1. Per germline, CDR1 SNHLY and CDR2 FYNNEI. Unmatched junction bases numbered 6, after V lost 9 bases and J lost 9 bases. The CDR3 is made up of 13 amino acids. This CDR3 reads CASAGQGISPLHF. CDR3 nucleotides: TGTGCCAGTGCGGGACAGGGAATTTCACCCCTCCACTTT.

Points on this clone: Within the sample, other DNA sequences also encode this same CDR3. The CDR3 region has the DNA TGTGCCAGCAGCTGGGACAGGGGGCCTGGGGCCAACGTCCTGACTTTC. It codes for CASSWDRGPGANVLTF. The chain uses TRBV5-4 and TRBJ2-6; 12 positions agree with TRBD1. CDR1 SGHNT and CDR2 YYREEE come from the germline V gene (reference sequence). The CDR3 runs 16 residues. J gave up 2 bases and V 3 bases, and 0 bases lay outside the gene matches. Filled out from reference TRBV5-4 and TRBJ2-6, the complete variable domain reads ETGVTQSPTHLIKTRGQQVTLRCSSQSGHNTVSWYQQALGQGPQFIFQYYREEENGRGNFPPRFSGLQFPNYSSELNVNALELDDSALYLCASSWDRGPGANVLTFGAGSRLTVL.

The V and J genes are TRBV5-1 and TRBJ1-6, with D perhaps matching TRBD1 (5 bases). The CDR3 contains 15 residues. The germline CDR1 and CDR2 sequences are SGHRS and YFSETQ. Trimming took off 4 bases at V and 6 bases at J, with 14 bases between the two ends. CDR3 protein: CASSGGTASNSPLHF. DNA for the CDR3: TGCGCCAGCAGCGGAGGGACGGCATCTAATTCACCCCTCCACTTT.

The chain links TRBV7-2 to TRBJ2-1, with a weak D call TRBD2 (6 bases). The CDR3 loop spans 15 amino acids. Germline values: CDR1 SGHTA, CDR2 FQGNSA. Trimming shortened V by 4 bases and J by 8 bases, and 18 bases separated the two germline ends. CDR3 bases: TGTGCCAGCAGCTCTTGGGCGGGGCTCCCCGATGAGCAGTTCTTC. Protein sequence: CASSSWAGLPDEQFF.

This clone was counted a single time. Other nucleotide sequences in the sample specify the same CDR3. The rearrangement joins TRBV9 to TRBJ2-3; D gene unclear. CDR3 length equals 15 residues. From germline, CDR1 is SGDLS and CDR2 YYNGEE. V was shortened by 0 bases and J by 3 bases, with 11 bases between the two germline ends. The CDR3 DNA is TGTGCCAGCAGCGTAGAAGGAGCGAGGACAGATACGCAGTATTTT. Translation: CASSVEGARTDTQYF. The full variable domain, its missing parts supplied by reference TRBV9 and TRBJ2-3, is DSGVTQTPKHLITATGQRVTLRCSPRSGDLSVYWYQQSLDQGLQFLIQYYNGEERAKGNILERFSAQQFPDLHSELNLSSLELGDSALYFCASSVEGARTDTQYFGPGTRLTVL.

This clone was observed a single time. The genes are TRBV10-2 and TRBJ1-1; no clear D gene. Trimming removed 4 bases from V and 1 base from J, with 7 bases in between. The germline V gene has CDR1 WSHSY and CDR2 SAAADI. The CDR3 totals 13 residues. The CDR3 DNA sequence: TGCGCCAGCAGTGGGGGAGCGAACACTGAAGCTTTCTTT. As protein: CASSGGANTEAFF.

This clone occurred once. J is TRBJ2-7 and V is TRBV7-6; D uncertain. Deletions cut 5 bases from V and 7 bases from J, with 15 bases between. CDR3 length equals 13 residues. The germline V gene has CDR1 SGHVS and CDR2 FNYEAQ. CDR3 sequence (DNA): TGTGCCAGCAGCCCAGGCACGGGCCTTGAGCAGTACTTC. As protein: CASSPGTGLEQYF.

This rearrangement joins TRBV5-8 to TRBJ1-5; 9 nucleotides agree with TRBD1. The CDR3 runs 17 residues. Per the germline V gene, CDR1 is SGHTS and CDR2 is YDEGEE. J lost 0 bases, V lost 2 bases, and 6 bases had no gene match. CDR3 DNA sequence: TGTGCCAGCAGCTTATGGACAGGGGACGGTAGCAATCAGCCCCAGCATTTT. As protein: CASSLWTGDGSNQPQHF.

This chain joins TRBV18 and TRBJ2-3, with 15 positions matching TRBD2. The CDR3 is 21 residues long. The germline V gene has CDR1 KGHSH and CDR2 LQKENI. Unmatched junction bases numbered 22, after V lost 5 bases and J lost 7 bases. CDR3 sequence reads: CASSSVPNIVGTSGGPNTQYF. The CDR3 nucleotides are TGTGCCAGCTCATCTGTCCCTAACATTGTGGGGACTAGCGGGGGGCCAAATACGCAGTATTTT.

This sequence joins TRBV6-6 and TRBJ1-2; 7 bases match TRBD1. CDR1 is MNHNY, CDR2 SVGAGI, per germline (reference sequence). The CDR3 runs 15 residues. J was trimmed by 5 bases and V by 3 bases; bases with no gene match: 9. CDR3 nucleotides: TGTGCCAGCAGTTATGAAGGGGGCCCGATTTATGGCTACACCTTC. Protein sequence: CASSYEGGPIYGYTF.

The rearrangement joins TRBV7-2 to TRBJ2-2; D unresolved. Germline assignment: CDR1 SGHTA and CDR2 FQGNSA. Trimming shortened V by 1 base and J by 0 bases, and 12 bases separated the two germline ends. CDR3 length: 17 amino acids. CDR3 loop: CASSLVRTFANTGELFF. The DNA for the CDR3 is TGTGCCAGCAGCTTAGTTCGTACGTTCGCGAACACCGGGGAGCTGTTTTTT.

This clone was picked up a small number of times. J is TRBJ2-2 and V is TRBV10-3; TRBD2 matches 15 bases. CDR3 length: 16 amino acids. V shed 6 bases and J 8 bases; nucleotides not matched to a gene: 7. Germline CDR1 reads ENHRY; CDR2 reads SYGVKD. CDR3 loop: CAISFGLAGGRGELFF. CDR3 in DNA: TGTGCCATCAGCTTCGGACTAGCGGGAGGGAGAGGGGAGCTGTTTTTT.

V is TRBV5-1 and J is TRBJ2-1; D is unresolved. The V end was cut by 0 bases, the J end by 3 bases, with 13 bases between. This CDR3 is built from 16 residues. Germline CDR1 and CDR2: SGHRS and YFSETQ. CDR3 nucleotide sequence: TGCGCCAGCAGCTTGGAAAGATCCAGTTTCTACAATGAGCAGTTCTTC. Translated: CASSLERSSFYNEQFF.

The chain uses TRBV30 and TRBJ2-7; no firm D call. CDR3 length: 11 amino acids. Trimming took off 4 bases at V and 4 bases at J, with 8 bases between the two ends. From germline, CDR1 is GTSNPN and CDR2 SVGIG (reference sequence). CDR3 nucleotides: TGTGCCTGGAAAGACGGGTACGAGCAGTACTTC. Its translation: CAWKDGYEQYF.

This chain joins TRBV28 and TRBJ2-7, with unresolved D. This CDR3 region has 12 residues. With 3 bases removed from V and 2 bases from J, the gap between germline ends came to 5 bases. Germline CDR1 is MDHEN and CDR2 is SYDVKM. The DNA for the CDR3 is TGTGCCAGCAGTTTTGTTGCCTACGAGCAGTACTTC. As protein: CASSFVAYEQYF.

This chain connects TRBV6-6 to TRBJ2-7; D could derive from TRBD1 or TRBD2 (6 bases each). The CDR3 has 13 amino acids. Germline V gene sequence: CDR1 MNHNY, CDR2 SVGAGI (reference sequence). V lost 6 bases to trimming and J lost 4 bases, with 13 bases between them. The CDR3 nucleotides are TGTGCCAGCAGAGGCGGGACAACGTACGAGCAGTACTTC. Encoded protein: CASRGGTTYEQYF.

The CDR3 DNA reads TGTGCCAGCAGCTTAGTAACTTTATTCGCTGGGGCAGATACGCAGTATTTT. Protein: CASSLVTLFAGADTQYF. The V and J genes are TRBV11-2 and TRBJ2-3; D is unresolved. The CDR3 loop spans 17 amino acids. Germline CDR1 SGHAT, CDR2 FQNNGV. Between the trimmed V and J ends, which lost 1 base and 4 bases, there was a span of 18 bases.

This clone was detected only a few times. V and J are TRBV11-2 and TRBJ2-3; 10 bases align to TRBD2. This CDR3 is built from 18 residues. The germline V gene has CDR1 SGHAT and CDR2 FQNNGV. The V segment lost 2 bases and the J segment 2 bases; nucleotides outside the gene matches: 10. CDR3 DNA: TGTGCCAGCAGCTTACGTAGCGATAGCGGGGGGTACACAGATACGCAGTATTTT. Its translation: CASSLRSDSGGYTDTQYF.

In this sample, this clone turned up a few times. The V gene is TRBV30, the J gene TRBJ1-5; D is unresolved. V lost 0 bases, J lost 11 bases, and 14 bases lay in between. Germline V gene data show CDR1 as GTSNPN and CDR2 as SVGIG (reference sequence). CDR3 length: 13 residues. The DNA of the CDR3 is TGTGCCTGGAGTGTACCTAGGTCGCGGACCCAGCATTTT. Translation gives CAWSVPRSRTQHF.